This TCR beta chain was observed in a study of response to subunit inactivated influenza vaccine. CDR3 length: 15 amino acids. CDR1 and CDR2 (germline): DFQATT, SNEGSKA (reference sequence). Trimming cost V 0 bases and J 2 bases, with 14 bases left between them. This clonotype was detected only once. MiXCR, applied by TCRdb to the RT-PCR reads, yields one record per CDR3 protein. The sample gives a few hundred thousand distinct CDR3 sequences, 21% of which show up once; roughly 10% is in the top ten. This chain joins TRBV20-1 and TRBJ2-7, with D perhaps assigned TRBD1 or TRBD2 (5 bases each). The sample in question was PBMCs from blood, obtained less than 22 months after vaccination. This TCR was sampled from a man in his fifties or sixties who received an inactivated influenza vaccine. The CDR3 loop reads CSARDWGSGPYEQYF. The CDR3 DNA reads as TGCAGTGCTAGAGATTGGGGGAGTGGGCCCTACGAGCAGTACTTC.